The clone carrying this TCR delta chain was seen a handful of times. TCRdb used CATT to re-call clones from the reads. The sample includes some 3,600 delta-chain clones, roughly 40% of them seen just once. This record comes from a study of gamma-delta chains in newborns, infants, children. The clonotype originates from a child who was a newborn, infant or young child, either healthy, febrile or measles-vaccinated (not recorded which). Sequences were derived from blood, sampled at week 6.

CDR3 DNA sequence: TGTGCTCTCCTCTCGTACTGGGGGATACCTTACACCGATAAACTCATCTTT. Translating gives CALLSYWGIPYTDKLIF. V gene TRDV1 combines with J gene TRDJ1; 12 bases agree with TRDD3. The CDR3 contains 17 residues. Germline V gene lookup returns CDR1 TSWWSYY and CDR2 QGS. V shed 9 bases, J shed 0 bases, and the junction held 11 bases outside the gene matches.